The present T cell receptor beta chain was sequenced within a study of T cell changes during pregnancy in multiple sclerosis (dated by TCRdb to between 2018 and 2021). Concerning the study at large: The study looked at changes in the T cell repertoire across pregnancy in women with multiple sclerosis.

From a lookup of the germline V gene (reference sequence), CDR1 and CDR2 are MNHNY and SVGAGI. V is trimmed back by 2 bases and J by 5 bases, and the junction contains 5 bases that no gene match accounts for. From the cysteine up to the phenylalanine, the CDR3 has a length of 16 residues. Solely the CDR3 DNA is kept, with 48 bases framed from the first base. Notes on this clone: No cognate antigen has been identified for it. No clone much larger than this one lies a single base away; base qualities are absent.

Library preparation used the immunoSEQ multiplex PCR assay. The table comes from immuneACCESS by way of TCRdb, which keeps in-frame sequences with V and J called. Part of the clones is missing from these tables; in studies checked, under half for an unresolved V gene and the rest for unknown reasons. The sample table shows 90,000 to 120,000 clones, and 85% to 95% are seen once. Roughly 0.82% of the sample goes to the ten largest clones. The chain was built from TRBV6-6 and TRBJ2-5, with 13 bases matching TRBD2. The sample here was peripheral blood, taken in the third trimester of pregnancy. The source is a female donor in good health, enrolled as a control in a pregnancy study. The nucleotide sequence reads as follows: TGTGCCAGCAGTTACCCCGGGACTAGCGGGGTCGAGACCCAGTACTTC. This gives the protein CASSYPGTSGVETQYF.